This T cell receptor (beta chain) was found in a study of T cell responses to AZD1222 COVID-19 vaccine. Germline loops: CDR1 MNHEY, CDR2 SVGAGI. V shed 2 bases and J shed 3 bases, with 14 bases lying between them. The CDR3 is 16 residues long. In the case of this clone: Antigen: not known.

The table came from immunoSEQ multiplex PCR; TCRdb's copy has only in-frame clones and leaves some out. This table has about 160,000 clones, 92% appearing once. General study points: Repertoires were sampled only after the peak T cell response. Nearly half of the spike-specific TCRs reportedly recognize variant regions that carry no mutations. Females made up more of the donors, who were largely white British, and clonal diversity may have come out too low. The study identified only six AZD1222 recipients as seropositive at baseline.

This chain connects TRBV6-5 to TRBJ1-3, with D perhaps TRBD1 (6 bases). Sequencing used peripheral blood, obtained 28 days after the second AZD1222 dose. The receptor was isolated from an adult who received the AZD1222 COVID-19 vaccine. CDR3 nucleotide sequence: TGTGCCAGCAGTTACGGGACCGGACAGTTTGGAAACACCATATATTTT. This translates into CASSYGTGQFGNTIYF.